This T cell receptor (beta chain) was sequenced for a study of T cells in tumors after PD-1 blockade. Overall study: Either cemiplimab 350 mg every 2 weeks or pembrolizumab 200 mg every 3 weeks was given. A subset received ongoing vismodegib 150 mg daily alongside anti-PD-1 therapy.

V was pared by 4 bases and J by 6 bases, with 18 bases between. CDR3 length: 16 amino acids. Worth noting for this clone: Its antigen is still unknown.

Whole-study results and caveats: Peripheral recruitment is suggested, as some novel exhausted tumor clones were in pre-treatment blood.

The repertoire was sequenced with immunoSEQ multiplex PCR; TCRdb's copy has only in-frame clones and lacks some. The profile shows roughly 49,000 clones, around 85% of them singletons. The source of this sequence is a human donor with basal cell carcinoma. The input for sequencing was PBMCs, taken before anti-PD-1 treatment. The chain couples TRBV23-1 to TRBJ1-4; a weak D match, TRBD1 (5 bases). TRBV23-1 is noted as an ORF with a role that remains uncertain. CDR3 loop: CASSRGPRTSDEKLFF. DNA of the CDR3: TGCGCCAGCAGTCGGGGCCCAAGGACATCAGATGAAAAACTGTTTTTT.